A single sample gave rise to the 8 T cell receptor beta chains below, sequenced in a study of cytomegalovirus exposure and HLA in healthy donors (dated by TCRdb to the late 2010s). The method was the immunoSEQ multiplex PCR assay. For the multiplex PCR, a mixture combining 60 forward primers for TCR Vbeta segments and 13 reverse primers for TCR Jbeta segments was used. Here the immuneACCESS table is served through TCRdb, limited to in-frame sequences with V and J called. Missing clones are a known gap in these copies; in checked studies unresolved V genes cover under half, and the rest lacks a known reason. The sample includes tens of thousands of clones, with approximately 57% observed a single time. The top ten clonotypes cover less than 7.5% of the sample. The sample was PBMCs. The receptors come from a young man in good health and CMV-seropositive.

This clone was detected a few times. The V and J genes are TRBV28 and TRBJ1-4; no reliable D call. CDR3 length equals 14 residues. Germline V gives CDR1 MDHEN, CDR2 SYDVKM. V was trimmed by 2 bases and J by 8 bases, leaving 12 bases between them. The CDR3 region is CASSLSAYGEKLFF. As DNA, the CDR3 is TGTGCCAGCAGTTTAAGCGCTTATGGGGAAAAACTGTTTTTT.

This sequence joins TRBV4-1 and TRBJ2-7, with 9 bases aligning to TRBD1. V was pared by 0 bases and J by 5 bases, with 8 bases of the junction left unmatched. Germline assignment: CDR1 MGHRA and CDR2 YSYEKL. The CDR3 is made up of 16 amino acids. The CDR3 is CASSQDRTGGWDEQYF. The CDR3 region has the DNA TGCGCCAGCAGCCAAGATCGTACAGGGGGCTGGGACGAGCAGTACTTC.

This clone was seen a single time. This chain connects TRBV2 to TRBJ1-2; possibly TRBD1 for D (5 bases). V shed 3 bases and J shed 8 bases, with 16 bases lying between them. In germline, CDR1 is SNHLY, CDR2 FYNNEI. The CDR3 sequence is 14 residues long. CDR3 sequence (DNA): TGTGCCAGCAGTGACCCCGCCACCTACAGGGGCTACACCTTC. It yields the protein CASSDPATYRGYTF.

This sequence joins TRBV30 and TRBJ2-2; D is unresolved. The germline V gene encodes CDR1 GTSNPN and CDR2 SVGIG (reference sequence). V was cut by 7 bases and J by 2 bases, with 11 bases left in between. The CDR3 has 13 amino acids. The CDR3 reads CASGRRNTGELFF. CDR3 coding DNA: TGTGCCTCTGGGCGCAGAAACACCGGGGAGCTGTTTTTT. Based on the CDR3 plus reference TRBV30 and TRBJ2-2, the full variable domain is SQTIHQWPATLVQPVGSPLSLECTVEGTSNPNLYWYRQAAGRGLQLLFYSVGIGQISSEVPQNLSASRPQDRQFILSSKKLLLSDSGFYLCASGRRNTGELFFGEGSRLTVL.

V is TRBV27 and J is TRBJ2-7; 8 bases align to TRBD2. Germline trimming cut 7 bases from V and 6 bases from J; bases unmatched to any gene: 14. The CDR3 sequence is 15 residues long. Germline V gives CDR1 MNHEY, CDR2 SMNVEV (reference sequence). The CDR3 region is CASKLTSASRGEQYF. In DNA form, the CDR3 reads TGTGCCAGCAAATTGACTAGCGCGTCAAGGGGCGAGCAGTACTTC.

The CDR3 DNA reads TGTGCCAGCAGTCTTAGCACCTGGTACGGGGTTAGCACAGATACGCAGTATTTT. Translation: CASSLSTWYGVSTDTQYF. The V and J genes are TRBV28 and TRBJ2-3, with a possible D match to TRBD2 (5 bases). The V and J ends lost 5 bases and 0 bases respectively, with 21 bases between them. The CDR3 is made up of 18 amino acids. Germline V gene lookup returns CDR1 MDHEN and CDR2 SYDVKM.

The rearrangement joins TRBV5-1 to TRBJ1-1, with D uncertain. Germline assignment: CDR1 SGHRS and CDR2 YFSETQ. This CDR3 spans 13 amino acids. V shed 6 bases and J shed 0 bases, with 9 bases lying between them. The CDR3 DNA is TGCGCCAGCAACAATCTCATGAACACTGAAGCTTTCTTT. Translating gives CASNNLMNTEAFF.

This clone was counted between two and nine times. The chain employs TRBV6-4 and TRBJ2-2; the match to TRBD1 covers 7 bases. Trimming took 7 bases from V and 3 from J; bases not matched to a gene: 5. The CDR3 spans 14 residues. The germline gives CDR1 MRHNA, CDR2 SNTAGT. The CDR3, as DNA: TGTGCCAGCAAGTACAGGGGTGACACCGGGGAGCTGTTTTTT. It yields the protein CASKYRGDTGELFF.